This T cell receptor (beta chain) comes out of a study of T cells in Graves' hyperthyroidism and ophthalmopathy. Broader study findings: The model predicted ophthalmopathy a median 6.5 months before onset. Blood also held most thyroid clonotypes expanded beyond 0.001.

This clonotype has a count of ten or more. What it binds is not known. Graves' hyperthyroidism without ophthalmopathy progression within 18 months was termed stable. Clinical symptoms, serum thyroxine and TRAb, thyroid ultrasound and orbital computed tomography were used for the diagnoses. V lost 3 bases to trimming and J lost 5 bases, with 12 bases between them. The CDR3 is made up of 14 amino acids. TCR beta CDR3 sequences were amplified from RNA transcripts. In the first-round RT-PCR of the TCR CDR3, the HTBI primer set was used. Each CDR3 protein gets one entry after TCRdb re-called the multiplex PCR reads with MiXCR. The data contain approximately 600,000 distinct CDR3 sequences, around 15% of them singletons.

This sequence joins TRBV12-3 or TRBV12-4 and TRBJ2-3, with D unresolved. This receptor was identified in a woman in her twenties or thirties with Graves' hyperthyroidism. Specimen: blood. The CDR3 sequence: CASSFSPVGDTQYF. The CDR3 coding sequence is TGTGCCAGCAGTTTCTCCCCCGTTGGAGATACGCAGTATTTT.